This T cell receptor beta chain is drawn from a study of shared clonotypes between healthy human individuals. Overall study results and limits: Relative to their counterparts shared across all four donors, non-shared clonotypes exhibited diminished generation probabilities.

As regards this clone: The antigen remains unidentified.

Repertoires were generated with immunoSEQ multiplex PCR, while TCRdb's copy carries only in-frame clones and drops some. The table includes roughly 1,500,000 clones, approximately 98.5% detected once. Between the trimmed V and J ends, which lost 9 bases and 3 bases, there was a span of 12 bases. This CDR3 region has 12 residues. CDR1 and CDR2 from the germline V gene are MDHEN and SYDVKM. Material for sequencing was naive CD4+ T cells sorted from blood. Stated subset: CD45RA+ positively selected. The source of this sequence is a man aged 25-45 years in good health. This chain joins TRBV28 and TRBJ2-7; possible D gene TRBD1, 5 bases. The CDR3 DNA sequence: TGTGCCAGTCTGGACAATTTCTACGAGCAGTACTTC. The encoded protein is CASLDNFYEQYF.